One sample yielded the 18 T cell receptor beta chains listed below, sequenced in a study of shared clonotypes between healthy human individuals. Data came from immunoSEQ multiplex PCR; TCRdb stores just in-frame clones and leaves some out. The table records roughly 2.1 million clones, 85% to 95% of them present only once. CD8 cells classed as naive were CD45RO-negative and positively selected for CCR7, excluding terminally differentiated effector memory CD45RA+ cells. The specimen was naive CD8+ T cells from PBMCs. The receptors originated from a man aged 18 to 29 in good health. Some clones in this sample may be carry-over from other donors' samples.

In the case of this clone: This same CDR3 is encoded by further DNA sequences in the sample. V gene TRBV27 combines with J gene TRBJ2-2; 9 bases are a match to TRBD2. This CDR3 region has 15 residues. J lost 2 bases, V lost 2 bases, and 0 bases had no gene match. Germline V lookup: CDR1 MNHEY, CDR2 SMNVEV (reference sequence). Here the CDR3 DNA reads TGTGCCAGCAGTTTAGGGACTAGCAACACCGGGGAGCTGTTTTTT. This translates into CASSLGTSNTGELFF.

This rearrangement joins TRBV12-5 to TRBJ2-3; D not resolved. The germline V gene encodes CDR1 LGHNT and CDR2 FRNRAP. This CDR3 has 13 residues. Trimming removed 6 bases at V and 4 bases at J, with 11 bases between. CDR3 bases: TGTGCTAGTGGGATTGAGGAATCAGATACGCAGTATTTT. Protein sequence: CASGIEESDTQYF. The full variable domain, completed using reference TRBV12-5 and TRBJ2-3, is DARVTQTPRHKVTEMGQEVTMRCQPILGHNTVFWYRQTMMQGLELLAYFRNRAPLDDSGMPKDRFSAEMPDATLATLKIQPSEPRDSAVYFCASGIEESDTQYFGPGTRLTVL.

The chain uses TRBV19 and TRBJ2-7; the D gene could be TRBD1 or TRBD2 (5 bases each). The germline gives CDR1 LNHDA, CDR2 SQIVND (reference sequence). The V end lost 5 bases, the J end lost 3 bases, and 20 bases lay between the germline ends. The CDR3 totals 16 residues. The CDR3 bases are TGTGCCAGTAGTTCGTACGGGCTAGCTGGGGGCTACGAGCAGTACTTC. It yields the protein CASSSYGLAGGYEQYF.

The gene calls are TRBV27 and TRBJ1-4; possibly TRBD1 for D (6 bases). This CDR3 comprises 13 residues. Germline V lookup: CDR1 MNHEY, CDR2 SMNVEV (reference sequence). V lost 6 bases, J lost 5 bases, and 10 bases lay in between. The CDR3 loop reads CASSGTPNEKLFF. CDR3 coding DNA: TGTGCCAGCAGCGGGACACCGAATGAAAAACTGTTTTTT.

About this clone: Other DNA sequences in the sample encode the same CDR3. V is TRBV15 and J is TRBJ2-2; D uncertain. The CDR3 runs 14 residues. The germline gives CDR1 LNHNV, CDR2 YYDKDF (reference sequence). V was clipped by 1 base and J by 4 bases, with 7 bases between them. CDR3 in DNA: TGTGCCACCAGCAGAGTAGGCGGCACCGGGGAGCTGTTTTTT. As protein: CATSRVGGTGELFF. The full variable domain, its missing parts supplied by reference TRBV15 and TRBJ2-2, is DAMVIQNPRYQVTQFGKPVTLSCSQTLNHNVMYWYQQKSSQAPKLLFHYYDKDFNNEADTPDNFQSRRPNTSFCFLDIRSPGLGDTAMYLCATSRVGGTGELFFGEGSRLTVL.

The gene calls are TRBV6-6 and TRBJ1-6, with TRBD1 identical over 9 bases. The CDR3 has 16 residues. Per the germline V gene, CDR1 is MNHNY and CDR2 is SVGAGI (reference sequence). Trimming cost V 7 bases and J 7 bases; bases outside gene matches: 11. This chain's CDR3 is CASTESRTGANSPLHF. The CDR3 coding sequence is TGTGCCAGCACCGAGTCTAGGACAGGGGCAAATTCACCCCTCCACTTT.

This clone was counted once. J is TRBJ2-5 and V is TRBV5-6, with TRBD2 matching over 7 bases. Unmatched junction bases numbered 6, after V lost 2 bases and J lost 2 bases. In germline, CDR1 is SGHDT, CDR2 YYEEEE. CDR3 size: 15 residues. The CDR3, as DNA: TGTGCCAGCAGCTTCCTAACTAGCGAACAAGAGACCCAGTACTTC. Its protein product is CASSFLTSEQETQYF.

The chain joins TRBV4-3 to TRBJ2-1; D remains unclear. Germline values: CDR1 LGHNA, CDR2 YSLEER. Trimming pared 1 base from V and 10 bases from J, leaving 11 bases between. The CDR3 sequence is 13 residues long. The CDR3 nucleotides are TGCGCCAGCAGCCAAGGTCTCCGTGAGGAGCAGTTCTTC. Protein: CASSQGLREEQFF.

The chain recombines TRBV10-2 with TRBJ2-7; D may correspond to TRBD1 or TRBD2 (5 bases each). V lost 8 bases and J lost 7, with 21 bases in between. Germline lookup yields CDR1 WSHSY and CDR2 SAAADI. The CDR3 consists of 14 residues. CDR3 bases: TGCGCCAGCGCTCGCCGGGACCCAACGAGGGAGCAGTACTTC. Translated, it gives CASARRDPTREQYF.

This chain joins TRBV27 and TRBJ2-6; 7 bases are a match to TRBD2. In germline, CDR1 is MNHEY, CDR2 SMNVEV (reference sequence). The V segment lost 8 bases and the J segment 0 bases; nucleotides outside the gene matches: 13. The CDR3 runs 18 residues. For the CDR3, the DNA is TGTGCCAGCGGGAGGGCAGTCTACGACATCTCTGGGGCCAACGTCCTGACTTTC. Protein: CASGRAVYDISGANVLTF.

The CDR3 nucleotides are TGTGCCAGCAGTGTAGGGGGTACTGGGGCCAACGTCCTGACTTTC. This codes for CASSVGGTGANVLTF. The V call is TRBV6-5, the J call TRBJ2-6; possible D gene TRBD1, 6 bases. V lost 5 bases to trimming and J lost 2 bases, with 10 bases between them. CDR3 length: 15 residues. In germline, CDR1 is MNHEY, CDR2 SVGAGI.

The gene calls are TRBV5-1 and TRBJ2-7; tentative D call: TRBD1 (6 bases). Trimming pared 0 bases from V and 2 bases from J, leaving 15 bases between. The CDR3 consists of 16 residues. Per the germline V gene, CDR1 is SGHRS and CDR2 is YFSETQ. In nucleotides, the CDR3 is TGCGCCAGCAGCTTGGCGCTGAACAGGGACCCCTACGAGCAGTACTTC. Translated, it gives CASSLALNRDPYEQYF.

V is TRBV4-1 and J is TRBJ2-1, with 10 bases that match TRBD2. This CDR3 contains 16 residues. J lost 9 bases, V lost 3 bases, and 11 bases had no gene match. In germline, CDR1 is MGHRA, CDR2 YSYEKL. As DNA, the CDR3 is TGCGCCAGCAGCCATGGGCTAGCGGGAGCATTAGGTGAGCAGTTCTTC. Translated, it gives CASSHGLAGALGEQFF.

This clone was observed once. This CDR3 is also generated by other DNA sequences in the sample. The CDR3 is CASSIGTDNQPQHF. CDR3 DNA: TGTGCCAGTAGTATTGGGACGGACAATCAGCCCCAGCATTTT. The chain combines TRBV19 with TRBJ1-5; a possible D gene is TRBD1 (5 bases). The CDR3 extends over 14 amino acids. Deletions cut 3 bases from V and 3 bases from J, with 9 bases between. Germline CDR1 and CDR2: LNHDA and SQIVND (reference sequence).

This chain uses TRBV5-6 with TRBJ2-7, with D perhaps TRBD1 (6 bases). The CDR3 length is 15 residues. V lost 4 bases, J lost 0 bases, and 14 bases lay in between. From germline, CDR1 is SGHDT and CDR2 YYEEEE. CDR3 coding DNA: TGTGCCAGCAGCCACAGGGCTCCCAGCTCCTACGAGCAGTACTTC. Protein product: CASSHRAPSSYEQYF.

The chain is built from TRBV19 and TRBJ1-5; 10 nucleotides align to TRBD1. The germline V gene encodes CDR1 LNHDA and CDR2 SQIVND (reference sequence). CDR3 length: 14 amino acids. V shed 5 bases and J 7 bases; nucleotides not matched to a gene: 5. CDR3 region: CASSPRTGGQPQHF. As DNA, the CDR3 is TGTGCCAGTAGTCCGAGGACAGGGGGACAGCCCCAGCATTTT.

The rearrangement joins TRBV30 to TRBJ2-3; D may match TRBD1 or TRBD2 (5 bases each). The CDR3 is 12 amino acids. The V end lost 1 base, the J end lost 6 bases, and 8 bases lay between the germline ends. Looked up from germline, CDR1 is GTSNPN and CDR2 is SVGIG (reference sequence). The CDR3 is CAWSEGEDTQYF. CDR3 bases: TGTGCCTGGAGTGAAGGGGAGGATACGCAGTATTTT. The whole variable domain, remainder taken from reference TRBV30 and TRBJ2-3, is SQTIHQWPATLVQPVGSPLSLECTVEGTSNPNLYWYRQAAGRGLQLLFYSVGIGQISSEVPQNLSASRPQDRQFILSSKKLLLSDSGFYLCAWSEGEDTQYFGPGTRLTVL.

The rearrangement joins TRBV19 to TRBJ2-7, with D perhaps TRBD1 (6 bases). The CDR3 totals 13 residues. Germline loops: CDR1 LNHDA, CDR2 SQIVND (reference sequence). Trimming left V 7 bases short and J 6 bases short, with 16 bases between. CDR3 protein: CASTNPTGSEQYF. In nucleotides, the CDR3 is TGTGCCAGTACTAACCCGACAGGCTCCGAGCAGTACTTC.